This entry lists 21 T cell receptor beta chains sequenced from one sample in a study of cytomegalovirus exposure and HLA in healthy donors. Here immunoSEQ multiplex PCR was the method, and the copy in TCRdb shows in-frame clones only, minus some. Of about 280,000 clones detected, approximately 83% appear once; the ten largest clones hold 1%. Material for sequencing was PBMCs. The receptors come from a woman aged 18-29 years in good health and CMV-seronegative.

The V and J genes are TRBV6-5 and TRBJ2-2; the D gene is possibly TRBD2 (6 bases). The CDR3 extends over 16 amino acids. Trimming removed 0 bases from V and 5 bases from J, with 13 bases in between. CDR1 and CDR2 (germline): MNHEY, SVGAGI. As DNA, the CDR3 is TGTGCCAGCAGTTACTCTTATACACGGGGGACCGGGGAGCTGTTTTTT. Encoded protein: CASSYSYTRGTGELFF.

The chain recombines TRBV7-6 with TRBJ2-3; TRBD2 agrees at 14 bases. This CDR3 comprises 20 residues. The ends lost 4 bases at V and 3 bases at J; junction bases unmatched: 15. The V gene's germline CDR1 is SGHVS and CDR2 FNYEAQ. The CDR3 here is CASSSPLGLAGGRGTDTQYF. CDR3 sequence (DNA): TGTGCCAGCAGCTCCCCACTTGGACTAGCGGGGGGTAGGGGGACAGATACGCAGTATTTT.

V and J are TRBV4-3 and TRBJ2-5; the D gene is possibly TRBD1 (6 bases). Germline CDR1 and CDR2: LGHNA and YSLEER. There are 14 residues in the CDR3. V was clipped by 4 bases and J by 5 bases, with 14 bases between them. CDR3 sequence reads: CASSRADRGETQYF. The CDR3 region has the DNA TGCGCCAGCAGCCGAGCCGATAGGGGGGAGACCCAGTACTTC.

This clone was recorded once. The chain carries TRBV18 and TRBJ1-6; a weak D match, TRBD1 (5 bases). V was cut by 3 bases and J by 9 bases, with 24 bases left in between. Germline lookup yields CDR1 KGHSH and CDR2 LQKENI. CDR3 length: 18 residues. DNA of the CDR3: TGTGCCAGCTCACCCTCTGATGTGATGGGGGGACTTAGTTCACCCCTCCACTTT. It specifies CASSPSDVMGGLSSPLHF. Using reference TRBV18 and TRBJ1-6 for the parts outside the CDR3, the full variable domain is NAGVMQNPRHLVRRRGQEARLRCSPMKGHSHVYWYRQLPEEGLKFMVYLQKENIIDESGMPKERFSAEFPKEGPSILRIQQVVRGDSAAYFCASSPSDVMGGLSSPLHFGNGTRLTVT.

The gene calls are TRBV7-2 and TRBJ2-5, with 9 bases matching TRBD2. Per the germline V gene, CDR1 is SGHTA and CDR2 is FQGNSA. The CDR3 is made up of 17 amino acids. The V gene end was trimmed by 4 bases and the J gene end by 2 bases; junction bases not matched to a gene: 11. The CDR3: CASSYTGTSPIQETQYF. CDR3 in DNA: TGTGCCAGCAGCTACACCGGGACTAGCCCGATTCAAGAGACCCAGTACTTC.

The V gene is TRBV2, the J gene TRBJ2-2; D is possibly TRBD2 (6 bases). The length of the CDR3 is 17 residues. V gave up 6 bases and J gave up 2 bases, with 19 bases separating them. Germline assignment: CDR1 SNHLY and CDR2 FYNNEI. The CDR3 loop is CASRTLDYAGNTGELFF. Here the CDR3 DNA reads TGTGCCAGCAGAACCTTGGACTACGCGGGTAACACCGGGGAGCTGTTTTTT.

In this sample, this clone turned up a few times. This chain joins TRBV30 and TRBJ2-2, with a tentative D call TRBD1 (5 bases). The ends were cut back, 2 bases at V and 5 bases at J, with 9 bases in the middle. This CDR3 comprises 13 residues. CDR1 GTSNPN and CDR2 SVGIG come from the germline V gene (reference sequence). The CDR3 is CAWSSGWTGELFF. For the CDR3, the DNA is TGTGCCTGGAGTTCAGGGTGGACCGGGGAGCTGTTTTTT.

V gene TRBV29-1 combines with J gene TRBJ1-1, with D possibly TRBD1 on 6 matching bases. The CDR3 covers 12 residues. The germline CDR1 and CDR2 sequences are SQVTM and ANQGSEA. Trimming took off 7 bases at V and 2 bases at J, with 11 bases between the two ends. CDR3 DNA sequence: TGCAGCGGCAAACAGGGAAACACTGAAGCTTTCTTT. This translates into CSGKQGNTEAFF.

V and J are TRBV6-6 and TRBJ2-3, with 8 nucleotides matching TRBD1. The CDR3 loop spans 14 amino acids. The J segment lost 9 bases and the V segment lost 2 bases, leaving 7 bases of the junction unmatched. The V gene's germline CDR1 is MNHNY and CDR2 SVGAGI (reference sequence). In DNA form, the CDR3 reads TGTGCCAGCAGTTACCCCGGACAGGGAGACACGCAGTATTTT. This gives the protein CASSYPGQGDTQYF.

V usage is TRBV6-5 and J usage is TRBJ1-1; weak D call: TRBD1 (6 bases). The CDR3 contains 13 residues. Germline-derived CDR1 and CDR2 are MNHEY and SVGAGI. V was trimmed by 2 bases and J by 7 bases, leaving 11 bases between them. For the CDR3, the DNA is TGTGCCAGCAGTTACCGACGACAGGTTGAAGCTTTCTTT. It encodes CASSYRRQVEAFF.

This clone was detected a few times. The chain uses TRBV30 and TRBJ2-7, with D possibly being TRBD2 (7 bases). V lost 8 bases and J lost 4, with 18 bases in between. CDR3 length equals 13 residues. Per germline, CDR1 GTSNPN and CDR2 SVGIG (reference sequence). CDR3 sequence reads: CAVGAGEGYEQYF. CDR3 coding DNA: TGTGCCGTAGGGGCAGGGGAGGGGTACGAGCAGTACTTC.

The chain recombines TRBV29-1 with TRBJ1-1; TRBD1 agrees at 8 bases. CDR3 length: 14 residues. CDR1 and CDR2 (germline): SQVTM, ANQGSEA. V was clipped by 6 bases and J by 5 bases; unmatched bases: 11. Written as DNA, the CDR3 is TGCAGCGTCGTCTCCAACAGGGGGGGGACTGAAGCTTTCTTT. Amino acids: CSVVSNRGGTEAFF.

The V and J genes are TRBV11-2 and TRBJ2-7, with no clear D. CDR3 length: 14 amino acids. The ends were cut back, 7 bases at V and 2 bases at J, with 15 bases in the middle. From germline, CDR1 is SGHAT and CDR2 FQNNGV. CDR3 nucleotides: TGTGCCAGCATCCCAATGTGGGCCGCCTACGAGCAGTACTTC. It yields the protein CASIPMWAAYEQYF.

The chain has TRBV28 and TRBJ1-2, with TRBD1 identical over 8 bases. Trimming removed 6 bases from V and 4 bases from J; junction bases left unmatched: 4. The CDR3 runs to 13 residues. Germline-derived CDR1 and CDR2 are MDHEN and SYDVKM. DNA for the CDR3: TGTGCCAGCAGACCCGGACAGGGCTATGGCTACACCTTC. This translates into CASRPGQGYGYTF.

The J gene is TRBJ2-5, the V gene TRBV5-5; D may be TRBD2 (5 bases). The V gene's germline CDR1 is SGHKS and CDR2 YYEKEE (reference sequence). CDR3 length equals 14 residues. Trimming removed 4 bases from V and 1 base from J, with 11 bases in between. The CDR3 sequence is CASSRSTIQETQYF. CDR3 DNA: TGTGCCAGCAGCCGGTCGACTATCCAAGAGACCCAGTACTTC. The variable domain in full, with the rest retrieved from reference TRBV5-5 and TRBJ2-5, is DAGVTQSPTHLIKTRGQQVTLRCSPISGHKSVSWYQQVLGQGPQFIFQYYEKEERGRGNFPDRFSARQFPNYSSELNVNALLLGDSALYLCASSRSTIQETQYFGPGTRLLVL.

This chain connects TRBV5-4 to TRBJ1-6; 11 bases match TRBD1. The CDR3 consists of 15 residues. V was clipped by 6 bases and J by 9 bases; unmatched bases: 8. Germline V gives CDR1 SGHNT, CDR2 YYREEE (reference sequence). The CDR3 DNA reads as TGTGCCAGCACCAGAGGGACAGGGGGAATTTCACCCCTCCACTTT. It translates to CASTRGTGGISPLHF.

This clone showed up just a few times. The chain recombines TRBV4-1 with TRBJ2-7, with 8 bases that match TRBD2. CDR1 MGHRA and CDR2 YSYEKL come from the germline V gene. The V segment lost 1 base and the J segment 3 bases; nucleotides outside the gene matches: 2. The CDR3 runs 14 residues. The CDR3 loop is CASSQASGGYEQYF. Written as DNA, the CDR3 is TGCGCCAGCAGCCAAGCGAGCGGGGGCTACGAGCAGTACTTC.

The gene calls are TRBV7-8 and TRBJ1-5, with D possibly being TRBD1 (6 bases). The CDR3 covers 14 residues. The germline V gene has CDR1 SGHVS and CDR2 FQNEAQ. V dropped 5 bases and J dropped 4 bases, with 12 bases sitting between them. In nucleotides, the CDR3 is TGTGCCAGCAGCCGTACAACAGGGAATCAGCCCCAGCATTTT. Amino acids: CASSRTTGNQPQHF.

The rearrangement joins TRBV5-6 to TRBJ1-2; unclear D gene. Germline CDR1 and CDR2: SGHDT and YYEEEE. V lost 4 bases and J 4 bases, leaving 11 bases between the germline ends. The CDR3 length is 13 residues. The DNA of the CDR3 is TGTGCCAGCAGCCCCGACTCATTCTATGGCTACACCTTC. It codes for CASSPDSFYGYTF.

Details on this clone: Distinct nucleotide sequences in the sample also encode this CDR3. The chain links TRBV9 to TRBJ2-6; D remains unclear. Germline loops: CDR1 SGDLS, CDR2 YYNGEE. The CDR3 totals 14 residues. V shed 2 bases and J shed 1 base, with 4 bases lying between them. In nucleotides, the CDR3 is TGTGCCAGCAGCGTGAGTTCTGGGGCCAACGTCCTGACTTTC. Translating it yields CASSVSSGANVLTF.

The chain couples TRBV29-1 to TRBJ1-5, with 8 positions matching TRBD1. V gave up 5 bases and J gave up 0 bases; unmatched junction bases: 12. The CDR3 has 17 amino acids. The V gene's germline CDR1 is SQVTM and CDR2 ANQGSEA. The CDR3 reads CSVLGQGGSPSNQPQHF. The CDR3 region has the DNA TGCAGCGTTCTTGGACAGGGAGGGTCCCCTAGCAATCAGCCCCAGCATTTT.